Shown below are 5 T cell receptor beta chains from a single sample sequenced in a study of blood T cell repertoires in COVID-19. Sequencing used immunoSEQ multiplex PCR; TCRdb keeps in-frame clones, though not all of them. Here the sample spans roughly 190,000 clones, around four fifths being singletons. The sequencing sample was made of peripheral blood. These receptors all stem from a human donor in a cohort sampled during active COVID-19.

The chain has TRBV11-2 and TRBJ1-2; D is perhaps TRBD1 (6 bases). The V end was cut by 6 bases, the J end by 8 bases, with 19 bases between. The germline gives CDR1 SGHAT, CDR2 FQNNGV. The CDR3 covers 14 residues. The CDR3 DNA reads TGTGCCAGCAGACAGGGAAATTATTCGTGGGGCTACACCTTC. Its translation: CASRQGNYSWGYTF.

This rearrangement joins TRBV12-5 to TRBJ1-1; 8 bases map to TRBD1. The V gene end was trimmed by 5 bases and the J gene end by 1 base; junction bases not matched to a gene: 3. Per germline, CDR1 LGHNT and CDR2 FRNRAP. CDR3 length: 14 amino acids. CDR3 nucleotides: TGTGCTAGTGGTCCCGGGACAGGGAACACTGAAGCTTTCTTT. Protein sequence: CASGPGTGNTEAFF.

The chain uses TRBV19 and TRBJ2-3, with a possible D match to TRBD1 (6 bases). This CDR3 is 16 amino acids long. Trimming shortened V by 2 bases and J by 1 base, and 13 bases separated the two germline ends. CDR1 is LNHDA, CDR2 SQIVND, per germline (reference sequence). CDR3 protein: CASSIIARGGTDTQYF. The CDR3 nucleotides read TGTGCCAGTAGTATAATCGCCAGGGGCGGCACAGATACGCAGTATTTT. The complete variable domain, with remaining parts taken from reference TRBV19 and TRBJ2-3, reads DGGITQSPKYLFRKEGQNVTLSCEQNLNHDAMYWYRQDPGQGLRLIYYSQIVNDFQKGDIAEGYSVSREKKESFPLTVTSAQKNPTAFYLCASSIIARGGTDTQYFGPGTRLTVL.

V is TRBV7-8 and J is TRBJ1-5; the D gene is possibly TRBD1 (5 bases). Germline V gives CDR1 SGHVS, CDR2 FQNEAQ. The CDR3 runs to 14 residues. The V end was cut by 5 bases, the J end by 5 bases, with 13 bases between. Here the CDR3 DNA reads TGTGCCAGCAGCACGGGGGAAACATATCAGCCCCAGCATTTT. This translates into CASSTGETYQPQHF. Together with reference TRBV7-8 and TRBJ1-5, the CDR3 gives the full variable domain: GAGVSQSPRYKVAKRGQDVALRCDPISGHVSLFWYQQALGQGPEFLTYFQNEAQLDKSGLPSDRFFAERPEGSVSTLKIQRTQQEDSAVYLCASSTGETYQPQHFGDGTRLSIL.

The chain joins TRBV7-2 to TRBJ2-5, with 15 nucleotides matching TRBD2. Looked up from germline, CDR1 is SGHTA and CDR2 is FQGNSA. CDR3 length: 16 residues. The trim removed 5 bases at V and 4 bases at J, leaving 5 bases unmatched. The CDR3 loop is CASSRGLAGGAETQYF. For the CDR3, the DNA is TGTGCCAGCAGCCGCGGACTAGCGGGAGGGGCAGAGACCCAGTACTTC.